A selection of T cell receptor beta chains follows, all from one sample in a study of cytomegalovirus exposure and HLA in healthy donors. Method: immunoSEQ multiplex PCR; TCRdb's copy keeps in-frame clones and lacks some. Here the sample table reports 70,000 or so clones. Sequenced material: PBMCs. The receptors originated from a boy aged 5 to 17 in good health and CMV-seronegative. Both conserved end residues are part of each CDR3. The D gene is left open where the match is weak.

>14|TRBV19|TRBJ1-5|TRBD1
CASSLGQGNQPQHF
>18|TRBV4-1|TRBJ2-1|TRBD1
CASSQGRTGPISYNEQFF
>14|TRBV2|TRBJ2-2|TRBD2
CASRGGGTTGELFF
>15|TRBV30|TRBJ1-6|TRBD1
CAGKDGTVYSSPLHF
>17|TRBV30|TRBJ2-5|.
CAWSVAPFQGQKETQYF
>15|TRBV5-4|TRBJ2-1|TRBD2
CASSFTSGGAGEQFF
>13|TRBV15|TRBJ1-2|.
CATSPVRVEGYTF
>16|TRBV30|TRBJ2-4|.
CAWSGRGLRLEGVQYF
>12|TRBV2|TRBJ2-5|.
CATRQNQETQYF
>16|TRBV18|TRBJ1-2|TRBD1
CASSQPNRGLINGYTF
>12|TRBV5-6|TRBJ2-7|.
CASSRDTYEQYF
>14|TRBV5-1|TRBJ2-7|.
CASSLQGNVYEQYF
>17|TRBV11-2|TRBJ2-3|TRBD2
CASSLVMGGRATDTQYF
>16|TRBV10-1|TRBJ2-3|TRBD2
CASSSLTSGGPDTQYF
>14|TRBV29-1|TRBJ2-3|.
CSVESDLYTDTQYF
>13|TRBV19|TRBJ2-2|.
CASSIVGHGELFF
>9|TRBV9|TRBJ1-2|.
CASSASGPF
>11|TRBV20-1|TRBJ1-1|.
CSARRDTEAFF
>16|TRBV7-4|TRBJ1-2|.
CASSLARGDVCNGYTF
>13|TRBV6-6|TRBJ1-1|.
CASSYSAGTEAFF
>17|TRBV7-8|TRBJ1-1|.
CASSFPFSGREVTEAFF
>14|TRBV27|TRBJ2-7|.
CASSLSPTAYEQYF
>15|TRBV6-5|TRBJ2-5|TRBD1
CASSWDRASGETQYF
>15|TRBV5-1|TRBJ2-2|TRBD2
CASSLSQGGTGELFF
>13|TRBV18|TRBJ2-7|.
CASSLGQSYEQYF
>15|TRBV7-6|TRBJ2-7|TRBD1
CASSSVRDRGNEQYF
>16|TRBV9|TRBJ2-2|TRBD1
CASSVEGTGIPGELFF
>13|TRBV7-8|TRBJ2-5|.
CASSPGSGETQYF
>14|TRBV5-5|TRBJ1-3|.
CASSLVGAGNTIYF
>14|TRBV7-2|TRBJ2-2|.
CASSLDSIAGELFF
>13|TRBV5-1|TRBJ2-7|.
CASSLDPLDEQYF
>16|TRBV9|TRBJ2-1|.
CASSVAGRDNYNEQFF
>19|TRBV30|TRBJ2-7|TRBD1
CAWSVLGTGRNWGWDEQYF
>15|TRBV4-3|TRBJ2-3|TRBD2
CASRPSGPSTDTQYF
>16|TRBV18|TRBJ1-5|.
CASSQGFIRGNQPQHF
>14|TRBV6-1|TRBJ1-5|TRBD1
CASNEGAGNQPQHF
>14|TRBV10-3|TRBJ2-7|TRBD2
CAIGLSGSSYEQYF
>15|TRBV5-1|TRBJ2-7|.
CASSLSTTTSYEQYF
>14|TRBV19|TRBJ1-4|.
CASSPGHQSEKLFF
>17|TRBV5-1|TRBJ2-1|TRBD2
CASSTGLAGVPYNEQFF
>14|TRBV18|TRBJ2-1|.
CASSPLVRDNEQFF
>11|TRBV20-1|TRBJ2-1|.
CSASWRGEQFF
>14|TRBV27|TRBJ2-7|TRBD2
CASSFGGSNYEQYF
>18|TRBV30|TRBJ1-6|TRBD1
CAWSGGTGGRIGNSPLHF
>19|TRBV9|TRBJ1-5|.
CASSRKYLSPTAARQPQHF
>16|TRBV5-6|TRBJ2-7|.
CASSSMTGGLGYEQYF
>16|TRBV30|TRBJ2-7|TRBD1
CAWSVVYGTENYEQYF
>17|TRBV4-2|TRBJ2-3|.
CASSQVSVRPTGDTQYF
>13|TRBV25-1|TRBJ2-3|.
CASIPPGTDTQYF
>14|TRBV7-6|TRBJ2-7|.
CASSLFTSSYEQYF
>12|TRBV6-5|TRBJ2-1|.
CASREPPGAQFF
>15|TRBV2|TRBJ1-4|TRBD1
CASTNRGLMYEKLFF
>16|TRBV19|TRBJ2-3|.
CASGDRTPLGTDTQYF